The 24 T cell receptor beta chains given below trace back to one sample, sequenced in a study of CD4+ T cells in melanoma. Sequenced by immunoSEQ multiplex PCR; TCRdb stores in-frame clones only, minus some. The sample records about 5,700 clones, 65% to 70% being singletons. The specimen sequenced was cells from a culture (not recorded whether cultured in vitro). The source is a human donor with melanoma.

The rearrangement joins TRBV7-9 to TRBJ2-1; either TRBD1 or TRBD2 may supply D (6 bases each). This CDR3 has 15 residues. Germline-derived CDR1 and CDR2 are SEHNR and FQNEAQ (reference sequence). Trimming removed 1 base from V and 0 bases from J, with 7 bases in between. The CDR3 region is CASSLEGGSYNEQFF. In nucleotides, the CDR3 is TGTGCCAGCAGCTTAGAGGGGGGCTCCTACAATGAGCAGTTCTTC. Drawing the rest from reference TRBV7-9 and TRBJ2-1, the complete variable domain is DTGVSQNPRHKITKRGQNVTFRCDPISEHNRLYWYRQTLGQGPEFLTYFQNEAQLEKSRLLSDRFSAERPKGSFSTLEIQRTEQGDSAMYLCASSLEGGSYNEQFFGPGTRLTVL.

V gene TRBV4-3 combines with J gene TRBJ1-1; TRBD1 is a possible D gene (5 bases). The CDR3 extends over 16 amino acids. Trimming cost V 1 base and J 0 bases, with 12 bases left between them. Germline V lookup: CDR1 LGHNA, CDR2 YSLEER. The chain's CDR3 is CASSQGPTAMNTEAFF. In DNA form, the CDR3 reads TGCGCCAGCAGCCAAGGTCCGACAGCCATGAACACTGAAGCTTTCTTT.

The count of this clone is one. The V call is TRBV28, the J call TRBJ1-1, with a weak D call TRBD1 (5 bases). CDR1 is MDHEN and CDR2 is SYDVKM in the germline V gene. The V and J ends lost 7 bases and 1 base respectively, with 19 bases between them. This CDR3 comprises 16 residues. As DNA, the CDR3 is TGTGCCAGCACTCATTCGTTTAGGGGAGGGAACACTGAAGCTTTCTTT. Its protein product is CASTHSFRGGNTEAFF.

This clone was recorded a few times. The chain carries TRBV9 and TRBJ1-4; TRBD1 aligns across 7 bases. Germline V gene data show CDR1 as SGDLS and CDR2 as YYNGEE. V was clipped by 0 bases and J by 7 bases; unmatched bases: 3. The CDR3 length is 14 residues. CDR3 sequence: CASSVGQGGEKLFF. The CDR3 DNA sequence: TGTGCCAGCAGCGTAGGACAGGGCGGTGAAAAACTGTTTTTT.

The V and J genes are TRBV9 and TRBJ1-1; the D gene is possibly TRBD1 (5 bases). The CDR3 is 14 amino acids. Germline CDR1 is SGDLS and CDR2 is YYNGEE. The ends were cut back, 3 bases at V and 8 bases at J, with 17 bases in the middle. CDR3 residues: CASSAGWGRREAFF. CDR3 bases: TGTGCCAGCAGCGCGGGGTGGGGACGGCGCGAAGCTTTCTTT. The full variable domain, completed using reference TRBV9 and TRBJ1-1, is DSGVTQTPKHLITATGQRVTLRCSPRSGDLSVYWYQQSLDQGLQFLIQYYNGEERAKGNILERFSAQQFPDLHSELNLSSLELGDSALYFCASSAGWGRREAFFGQGTRLTVV.

This chain joins TRBV5-1 and TRBJ1-1; a possible D gene is TRBD1 (5 bases). This CDR3 contains 13 residues. The V gene's germline CDR1 is SGHRS and CDR2 YFSETQ. The germline V and J ends were trimmed by 4 bases and 11 bases, with 18 bases remaining between them. CDR3 residues: CASSRTDLRDAFF. The CDR3 DNA is TGCGCCAGCAGCAGGACGGACCTCAGGGACGCTTTCTTT.

The chain carries TRBV19 and TRBJ1-2, with 9 bases aligning to TRBD1. This CDR3 has 17 residues. Trimming removed 5 bases from V and 6 bases from J; junction bases left unmatched: 16. CDR1 and CDR2 (germline): LNHDA, SQIVND (reference sequence). CDR3 DNA: TGTGCCAGTAGTGCGGCGACAGGGGGAATGGGGTTGGATGGCTACACCTTC. It encodes CASSAATGGMGLDGYTF.

The chain combines TRBV7-6 with TRBJ2-1; no definite D call. CDR1 and CDR2 (germline): SGHVS, FNYEAQ. V was clipped by 5 bases and J by 9 bases, with 11 bases between them. The CDR3 consists of 12 residues. The CDR3, as DNA: TGTGCCAGCAGCGACCCGGGTGTTGAGCAGTTCTTC. Its protein product is CASSDPGVEQFF.

The sample holds one count of this clone. The V and J genes are TRBV6-6 and TRBJ2-6; 9 bases line up with TRBD1. V shed 5 bases and J 4 bases; nucleotides not matched to a gene: 3. Germline V gives CDR1 MNHNY, CDR2 SVGAGI (reference sequence). CDR3 length: 15 amino acids. The CDR3 loop reads CASSRTGAGANVLTF. For the CDR3, the DNA is TGTGCCAGCAGTCGGACAGGGGCCGGGGCCAACGTCCTGACTTTC.

This chain links TRBV27 with TRBJ2-5; weak D call: TRBD1 (6 bases). The CDR3 consists of 17 residues. Deletions cut 7 bases from V and 2 bases from J, with 23 bases between. Germline V lookup: CDR1 MNHEY, CDR2 SMNVEV (reference sequence). The CDR3 reads CASMQKLRLGAQETQYF. As DNA, the CDR3 is TGTGCCAGCATGCAGAAGCTAAGGTTGGGGGCACAAGAGACCCAGTACTTC.

The genes are TRBV7-6 and TRBJ2-1; the D gene is possibly TRBD2 (7 bases). Germline V gives CDR1 SGHVS, CDR2 FNYEAQ. CDR3 size: 16 residues. Trimming took off 5 bases at V and 4 bases at J, with 18 bases between the two ends. CDR3 loop: CASSPSFGGPYNEQFF. The CDR3 DNA reads TGTGCCAGCAGCCCCTCCTTCGGGGGGCCTTACAATGAGCAGTTCTTC.

The chain carries TRBV23-1 and TRBJ2-3; D not certain. TRBV23-1 is filed as an ORF, its function uncertain. The CDR3 is 14 residues long. Trimming removed 7 bases at V and 4 bases at J, with 15 bases between. The CDR3 nucleotides are TGCGCCAGCATCGGGCTCCCGAGCTCAGATACGCAGTATTTT. It yields the protein CASIGLPSSDTQYF.

This rearrangement joins TRBV19 to TRBJ1-4, with 7 nucleotides matching TRBD1. CDR3 size: 15 residues. J lost 5 bases, V lost 6 bases, and 9 bases had no gene match. The germline CDR1 and CDR2 sequences are LNHDA and SQIVND (reference sequence). DNA of the CDR3: TGTGCCAGTAGCCCGCCCGGGACAGAAAATGAAAAACTGTTTTTT. This gives the protein CASSPPGTENEKLFF.

CDR3 sequence: CASSLVGTSGYYNEQFF. CDR3 DNA: TGTGCCAGCAGTCTTGTCGGGACTAGCGGCTACTACAATGAGCAGTTCTTC. The chain carries TRBV2 and TRBJ2-1, with 11 bases that match TRBD2. CDR1 is SNHLY and CDR2 is FYNNEI in the germline V gene. Trimming took 5 bases from V and 3 from J; bases not matched to a gene: 9. CDR3 length: 17 amino acids.

This chain links TRBV14 with TRBJ2-7, with 9 bases matching TRBD1. The CDR3 loop spans 17 amino acids. V shed 3 bases and J 4 bases; nucleotides not matched to a gene: 13. Germline V gene sequence: CDR1 SGHDN, CDR2 FVKESK. The CDR3 reads CASSQQFLRDRAYEQYF. CDR3 DNA sequence: TGTGCCAGCAGCCAGCAATTCCTCCGGGACAGGGCTTACGAGCAGTACTTC. The full variable domain, in which reference TRBV14 and TRBJ2-7 provide the parts outside the CDR3, is EAGVTQFPSHSVIEKGQTVTLRCDPISGHDNLYWYRRVMGKEIKFLLHFVKESKQDESGMPNNRFLAERTGGTYSTLKVQPAELEDSGVYFCASSQQFLRDRAYEQYFGPGTRLTVT.

This clone counts as medium-sized. The J gene is TRBJ2-5, the V gene TRBV7-8; no clear D. The CDR3 covers 15 residues. CDR1 and CDR2 from the germline V gene are SGHVS and FQNEAQ. The V end lost 1 base, the J end lost 3 bases, and 12 bases lay between the germline ends. The CDR3, as DNA: TGTGCCAGCAGCTTAGTGCTGGGGAACAAAGAGACCCAGTACTTC. Translation gives CASSLVLGNKETQYF.

The chain has TRBV5-6 and TRBJ1-2; D remains unclear. V was clipped by 4 bases and J by 3 bases, with 10 bases between them. This CDR3 is 13 amino acids long. The germline CDR1 and CDR2 sequences are SGHDT and YYEEEE. The DNA of the CDR3 is TGTGCCAGCAGCGATTACCGGGACTATGGCTACACCTTC. This gives the protein CASSDYRDYGYTF.

The V and J genes are TRBV6-5 and TRBJ1-2; no clear D. This CDR3 comprises 15 residues. V was trimmed by 0 bases and J by 7 bases, leaving 15 bases between them. Germline lookup yields CDR1 MNHEY and CDR2 SVGAGI. The CDR3 coding sequence is TGTGCCAGCAGTTACTCGATTGGCGATTCAGCTGGCTACACCTTC. Translating gives CASSYSIGDSAGYTF.

The gene calls are TRBV19 and TRBJ1-5; D is undetermined. The germline gives CDR1 LNHDA, CDR2 SQIVND (reference sequence). The CDR3 sequence is 13 residues long. V was shortened by 3 bases and J by 6 bases, with 9 bases between the two germline ends. In DNA form, the CDR3 reads TGTGCCAGTAGTATCCTAGGAATTCAGCCCCAGCATTTT. Translation: CASSILGIQPQHF.

The chain couples TRBV6-1 to TRBJ1-2; possibly TRBD1 for D (6 bases). Trimming removed 1 base at V and 6 bases at J, with 12 bases between. Germline CDR1 and CDR2: MNHNS and SASEGT. This CDR3 has 14 amino acids. The CDR3 is CASSEDYRDDGYTF. CDR3 bases: TGTGCCAGCAGTGAAGACTACAGGGATGATGGCTACACCTTC.

CDR3 region: CASSLVGQPQHF. The CDR3 DNA reads as TGTGCCAGCAGCTTAGTGGGCCAGCCCCAGCATTTT. The chain links TRBV7-9 to TRBJ1-5, with D unresolved. Deletions cut 1 base from V and 7 bases from J, with 5 bases between. The CDR3 is 12 residues long. From germline, CDR1 is SEHNR and CDR2 FQNEAQ (reference sequence).

The chain joins TRBV7-9 to TRBJ2-7, with 8 bases that match TRBD1. CDR1 and CDR2 (germline): SEHNR, FQNEAQ (reference sequence). Trimming at V came to 1 base and at J to 1 base, leaving 3 bases not matched to a gene. This CDR3 region has 15 residues. The CDR3 DNA sequence: TGTGCCAGCAGCTTAGTTAGACAGGGGTCCTACGAGCAGTACTTC. Residues: CASSLVRQGSYEQYF.

The chain uses TRBV10-3 and TRBJ2-3; 7 bases match TRBD2. The V gene end was trimmed by 6 bases and the J gene end by 3 bases; junction bases not matched to a gene: 6. The germline V gene encodes CDR1 ENHRY and CDR2 SYGVKD. This CDR3 spans 14 amino acids. CDR3 residues: CAISLGGSTDTQYF. The CDR3 region has the DNA TGTGCCATCAGCCTGGGAGGGTCTACAGATACGCAGTATTTT.

This chain links TRBV5-1 with TRBJ1-2, with 7 nucleotides matching TRBD1. There are 17 residues in the CDR3. Per germline, CDR1 SGHRS and CDR2 YFSETQ. The V segment lost 4 bases and the J segment 2 bases; nucleotides outside the gene matches: 14. CDR3 DNA sequence: TGCGCCAGCAGCGTGTCCGGGACAGTGACCATAAACTATGGCTACACCTTC. Protein sequence: CASSVSGTVTINYGYTF.